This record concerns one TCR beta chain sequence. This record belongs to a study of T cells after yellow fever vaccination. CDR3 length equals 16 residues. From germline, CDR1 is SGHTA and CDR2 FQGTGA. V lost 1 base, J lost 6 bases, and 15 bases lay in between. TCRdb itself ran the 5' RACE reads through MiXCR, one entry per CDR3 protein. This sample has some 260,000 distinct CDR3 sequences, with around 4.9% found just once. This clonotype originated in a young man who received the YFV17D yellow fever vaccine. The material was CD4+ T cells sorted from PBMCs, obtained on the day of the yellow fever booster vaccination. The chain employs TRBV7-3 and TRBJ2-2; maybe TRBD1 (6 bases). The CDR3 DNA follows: TGTGCCAGCAGCTTAAGAGGTCAGGGGATGTCCGGGGAGCTGTTTTTT. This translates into CASSLRGQGMSGELFF.